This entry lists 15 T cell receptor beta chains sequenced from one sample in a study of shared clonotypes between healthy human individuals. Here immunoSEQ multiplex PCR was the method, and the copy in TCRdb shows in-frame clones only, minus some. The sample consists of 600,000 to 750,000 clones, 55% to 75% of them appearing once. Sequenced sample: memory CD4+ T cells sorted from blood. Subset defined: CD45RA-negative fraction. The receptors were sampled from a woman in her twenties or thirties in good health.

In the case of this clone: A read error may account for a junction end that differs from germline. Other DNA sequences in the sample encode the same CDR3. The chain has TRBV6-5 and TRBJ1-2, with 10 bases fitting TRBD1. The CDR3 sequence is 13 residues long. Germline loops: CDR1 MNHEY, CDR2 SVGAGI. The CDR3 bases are TGTGCCAGCAGTCCGACAGGGGGCTATGGCTACACTTTC. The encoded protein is CASSPTGGYGYTF.

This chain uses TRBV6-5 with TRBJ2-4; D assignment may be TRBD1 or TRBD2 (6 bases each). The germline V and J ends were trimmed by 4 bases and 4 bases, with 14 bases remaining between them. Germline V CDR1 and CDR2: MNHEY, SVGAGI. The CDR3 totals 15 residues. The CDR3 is CASSLGGGGKNIQYF. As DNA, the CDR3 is TGTGCCAGCAGTTTGGGAGGAGGGGGGAAAAACATTCAGTACTTC.

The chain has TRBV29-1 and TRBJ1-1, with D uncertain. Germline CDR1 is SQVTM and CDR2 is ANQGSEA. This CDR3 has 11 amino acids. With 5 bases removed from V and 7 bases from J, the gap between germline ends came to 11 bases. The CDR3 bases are TGCAGCGTTTATGATCAGATTGAAGCTTTCTTT. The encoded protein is CSVYDQIEAFF.

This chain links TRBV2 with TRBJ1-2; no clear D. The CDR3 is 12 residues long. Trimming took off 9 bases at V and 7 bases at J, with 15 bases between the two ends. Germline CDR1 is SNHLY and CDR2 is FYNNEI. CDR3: CASRPGEGGYTF. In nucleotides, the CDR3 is TGTGCCAGTCGGCCGGGAGAAGGTGGCTACACCTTC.

CDR3 region: CASSGQANTGELFF. CDR3 nucleotides: TGTGCCAGCAGTGGACAGGCGAACACCGGGGAGCTGTTTTTT. V and J are TRBV2 and TRBJ2-2; the D gene is possibly TRBD1 (6 bases). Germline V CDR1 and CDR2: SNHLY, FYNNEI. The CDR3 runs 14 residues. Trimming removed 4 bases from V and 0 bases from J, with 6 bases in between.

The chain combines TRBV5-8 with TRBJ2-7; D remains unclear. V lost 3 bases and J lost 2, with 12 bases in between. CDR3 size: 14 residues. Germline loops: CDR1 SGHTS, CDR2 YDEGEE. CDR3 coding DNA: TGTGCCAGCAGCTCTACGACACAAACCTACGAGCAGTACTTC. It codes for CASSSTTQTYEQYF.

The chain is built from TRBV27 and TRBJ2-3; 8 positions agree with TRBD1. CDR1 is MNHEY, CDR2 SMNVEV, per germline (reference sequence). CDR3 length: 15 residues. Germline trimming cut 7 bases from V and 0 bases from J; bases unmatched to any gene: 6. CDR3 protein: CASTPGGSSTDTQYF. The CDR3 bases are TGTGCCAGCACTCCAGGGGGCTCTAGCACAGATACGCAGTATTTT.

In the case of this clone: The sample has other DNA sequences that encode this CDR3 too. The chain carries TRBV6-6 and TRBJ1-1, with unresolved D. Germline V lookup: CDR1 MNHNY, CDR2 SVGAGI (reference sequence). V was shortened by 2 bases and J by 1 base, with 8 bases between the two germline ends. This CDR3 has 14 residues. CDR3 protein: CASSYSGENTEAFF. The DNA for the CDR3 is TGTGCCAGCAGTTACAGCGGGGAGAACACTGAAGCTTTCTTT.

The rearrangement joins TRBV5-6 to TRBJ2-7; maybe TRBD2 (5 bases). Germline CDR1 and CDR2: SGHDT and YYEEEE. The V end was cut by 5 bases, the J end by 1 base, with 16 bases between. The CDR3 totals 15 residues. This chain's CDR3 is CASRSFGEASYEQYF. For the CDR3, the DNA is TGTGCCAGCAGGTCGTTCGGGGAAGCATCCTACGAGCAGTACTTC.

The CDR3 coding sequence is TGTGCTAGTGGTCGAAACCCCGGACTAGCGGGCCTAAGCTCCTACAATGAGCAGTTCTTC. Translated, it gives CASGRNPGLAGLSSYNEQFF. The rearrangement links TRBV12-5 to TRBJ2-1, with 11 bases that match TRBD2. Germline loops: CDR1 LGHNT, CDR2 FRNRAP. Losses at the gene ends were 5 bases for V and 0 bases for J; bases not matched to a gene: 15. The CDR3 runs 20 residues.

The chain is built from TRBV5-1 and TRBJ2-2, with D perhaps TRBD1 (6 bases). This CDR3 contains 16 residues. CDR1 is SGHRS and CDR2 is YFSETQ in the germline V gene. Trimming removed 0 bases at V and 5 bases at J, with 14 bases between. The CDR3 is CASSLAETGGTGELFF. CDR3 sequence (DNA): TGCGCCAGCAGCTTGGCTGAGACAGGTGGAACCGGGGAGCTGTTTTTT.

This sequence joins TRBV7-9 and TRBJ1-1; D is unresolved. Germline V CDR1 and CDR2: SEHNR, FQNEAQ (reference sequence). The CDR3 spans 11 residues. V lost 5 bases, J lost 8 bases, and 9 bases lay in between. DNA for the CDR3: TGTGCCAGCAGCCCCCCTGCGGAAGCTTTCTTT. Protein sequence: CASSPPAEAFF.

As DNA, the CDR3 is TGTGCCAGCAGGCCAACCGGACAGTTTCTCACCGGGGAGCTGTTTTTT. It codes for CASRPTGQFLTGELFF. This chain connects TRBV7-2 to TRBJ2-2, with a tentative D call TRBD1 (6 bases). This CDR3 has 16 amino acids. The V end lost 6 bases, the J end lost 4 bases, and 18 bases lay between the germline ends. CDR1 and CDR2 (germline): SGHTA, FQGNSA.

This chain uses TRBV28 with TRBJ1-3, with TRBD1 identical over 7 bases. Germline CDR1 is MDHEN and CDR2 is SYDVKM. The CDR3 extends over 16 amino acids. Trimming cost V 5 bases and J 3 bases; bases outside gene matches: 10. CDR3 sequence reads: CASSPRTGRRGNTIYF. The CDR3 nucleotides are TGTGCCAGCAGTCCCCGGACAGGCAGACGTGGAAACACCATATATTTT.

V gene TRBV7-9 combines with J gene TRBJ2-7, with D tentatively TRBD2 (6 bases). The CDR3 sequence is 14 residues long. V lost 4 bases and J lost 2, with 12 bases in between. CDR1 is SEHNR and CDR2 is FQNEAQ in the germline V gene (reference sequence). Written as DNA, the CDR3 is TGTGCCAGCAGCTCCCCCGGGGGAACCTACGAGCAGTACTTC. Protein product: CASSSPGGTYEQYF. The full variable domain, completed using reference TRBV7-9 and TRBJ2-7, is DTGVSQNPRHKITKRGQNVTFRCDPISEHNRLYWYRQTLGQGPEFLTYFQNEAQLEKSRLLSDRFSAERPKGSFSTLEIQRTEQGDSAMYLCASSSPGGTYEQYFGPGTRLTVT.